This entry lists 32 T cell receptor beta chains sequenced from one sample in a study of shared clonotypes between healthy human individuals. Profiled with immunoSEQ multiplex PCR; TCRdb holds only in-frame clones, not every one. Found here are 2 million to 2.5 million clones, roughly 93% of them singletons; the top ten hold 0.35% to 0.45%. Source material: naive CD4+ T cells from PBMCs. The subset denotes: CD45RA+ positively selected. All receptors come from a man in his late teens or twenties in good health. Some clones in this sample may be carry-over from other donors' samples.

The rearrangement uses TRBV28 and TRBJ1-5; D gene ambiguous. The V and J ends lost 5 bases and 4 bases respectively, with 24 bases between them. The CDR3 contains 18 residues. Germline CDR1 reads MDHEN; CDR2 reads SYDVKM. The DNA for the CDR3 is TGTGCCAGCAGTCCGCTCCTCGGACGGAAAGCTGAAAATCAGCCCCAGCATTTT. Translated, it gives CASSPLLGRKAENQPQHF.

The chain combines TRBV11-2 with TRBJ1-1; TRBD1 is a possible D gene (6 bases). The CDR3 loop spans 16 amino acids. Germline-derived CDR1 and CDR2 are SGHAT and FQNNGV. The V and J ends lost 6 bases and 2 bases respectively, with 19 bases between them. DNA for the CDR3: TGTGCCAGCAGAAGGGGGGCGAAGGGACCTAACACTGAAGCTTTCTTT. Its protein is CASRRGAKGPNTEAFF.

This chain connects TRBV7-9 to TRBJ2-3; D is unclear. Germline V gene data show CDR1 as SEHNR and CDR2 as FQNEAQ (reference sequence). This CDR3 has 14 amino acids. Between the trimmed V and J ends, which lost 5 bases and 0 bases, there was a span of 9 bases. In DNA form, the CDR3 reads TGTGCCAGCAGCACCAGGACCAGCACAGATACGCAGTATTTT. This encodes CASSTRTSTDTQYF.

The genes are TRBV10-2 and TRBJ2-3, with D tentatively TRBD2 (5 bases). There are 17 residues in the CDR3. V was cut by 2 bases and J by 1 base, with 16 bases left in between. CDR1 is WSHSY, CDR2 SAAADI, per germline. The CDR3 reads CASSERDRRPRTDTQYF. The CDR3 DNA follows: TGCGCCAGCAGTGAGCGGGATAGGAGGCCCCGCACAGATACGCAGTATTTT.

The genes are TRBV28 and TRBJ2-1; 13 bases map to TRBD2. Looked up from germline, CDR1 is MDHEN and CDR2 is SYDVKM. The length of the CDR3 is 16 residues. The trim removed 6 bases at V and 3 bases at J, leaving 5 bases unmatched. The CDR3 DNA follows: TGTGCCAGCAGAACGCGACTAGCGGGAGGCTACAATGAGCAGTTCTTC. It encodes CASRTRLAGGYNEQFF.

This chain connects TRBV9 to TRBJ2-4; D may be TRBD2 (6 bases). The ends were cut back, 4 bases at V and 7 bases at J, with 21 bases in the middle. This CDR3 contains 16 residues. The germline V gene encodes CDR1 SGDLS and CDR2 YYNGEE. The CDR3 loop is CASSRDSGTSWNIQYF. For the CDR3, the DNA is TGTGCCAGCAGCCGGGACTCCGGAACTAGTTGGAACATTCAGTACTTC.

As concerns this clone: This specimen includes other DNA sequences encoding the same CDR3. V gene TRBV4-1 combines with J gene TRBJ2-5; either TRBD1 or TRBD2 may supply D (5 bases each). Germline V lookup: CDR1 MGHRA, CDR2 YSYEKL. The CDR3 covers 12 residues. Deletions cut 1 base from V and 5 bases from J, with 5 bases between. As DNA, the CDR3 is TGCGCCAGCAGCCAAGGGGGGGAGACCCAGTACTTC. Translation gives CASSQGGETQYF.

V is TRBV28 and J is TRBJ1-5; 8 bases agree with TRBD1. Germline lookup yields CDR1 MDHEN and CDR2 SYDVKM. Trimming took 6 bases from V and 4 from J; bases not matched to a gene: 8. The CDR3 loop spans 15 amino acids. CDR3 protein: CASRTTGVLNQPQHF. Written as DNA, the CDR3 is TGTGCCAGCAGGACGACAGGGGTCCTTAATCAGCCCCAGCATTTT.

Only one count was recorded for this clone. The rearrangement uses TRBV6-1 and TRBJ1-1, with TRBD1 as a possible D gene (6 bases). The CDR3 consists of 13 residues. Germline CDR1 MNHNS, CDR2 SASEGT. The V and J ends lost 3 bases and 3 bases respectively, with 8 bases between them. The CDR3 DNA sequence: TGTGCCAGCAGTGATGCAGGGGACACTGAAGCTTTCTTT. Protein product: CASSDAGDTEAFF.

V usage is TRBV27 and J usage is TRBJ2-7; unclear D gene. The V gene's germline CDR1 is MNHEY and CDR2 SMNVEV (reference sequence). This CDR3 region has 15 residues. V shed 3 bases and J shed 0 bases, with 12 bases lying between them. The chain's CDR3 is CASSFGRQSSYEQYF. The DNA of the CDR3 is TGTGCCAGCAGTTTCGGACGGCAAAGCTCCTACGAGCAGTACTTC.

This clone was detected only a few times. This chain links TRBV4-1 with TRBJ1-5; D is uncertain. The CDR3 has 15 amino acids. Looked up from germline, CDR1 is MGHRA and CDR2 is YSYEKL. Trimming shortened V by 0 bases and J by 1 base, and 7 bases separated the two germline ends. CDR3 bases: TGCGCCAGCAGCCAAGATCCCTCCAGCAATCAGCCCCAGCATTTT. This gives the protein CASSQDPSSNQPQHF.

The rearrangement uses TRBV9 and TRBJ2-5; D call uncertain. Germline V gives CDR1 SGDLS, CDR2 YYNGEE. This CDR3 spans 13 amino acids. Trimming pared 3 bases from V and 5 bases from J, leaving 11 bases between. The CDR3 spells CASSGPSRETQYF. CDR3 nucleotides: TGTGCCAGCAGCGGTCCGTCGCGGGAGACCCAGTACTTC.

The chain joins TRBV5-1 to TRBJ1-1, with D tentatively TRBD1 (5 bases). The CDR3 totals 14 residues. V was clipped by 3 bases and J by 7 bases, with 16 bases between them. Germline V CDR1 and CDR2: SGHRS, YFSETQ. The CDR3 spells CASSSPRGRGEAFF. The CDR3 DNA reads TGCGCCAGCAGCTCGCCTAGGGGTCGGGGTGAAGCTTTCTTT.

CDR3 DNA sequence: TGTGCCAGCAGCCTGACAGGGAGGCAGGCTGGCTACACCTTC. It codes for CASSLTGRQAGYTF. The chain joins TRBV7-9 to TRBJ1-2, with 7 nucleotides matching TRBD1. Germline trimming cut 5 bases from V and 7 bases from J; bases unmatched to any gene: 10. Germline lookup yields CDR1 SEHNR and CDR2 FQNEAQ (reference sequence). CDR3 length: 14 residues.

The sample holds one count of this clone. V gene TRBV6-1 combines with J gene TRBJ1-4; D remains unclear. The CDR3 is 15 amino acids. V lost 10 bases and J 4 bases, leaving 19 bases between the germline ends. Germline V gives CDR1 MNHNS, CDR2 SASEGT. CDR3 nucleotides: TGTGCCACATTTCTTTATGGGAGAGGTAATGAAAAACTGTTTTTT. Translation gives CATFLYGRGNEKLFF.

The CDR3 is CASSQFGVQTKGYTF. CDR3 nucleotide sequence: TGCGCCAGCAGCCAATTCGGGGTCCAGACGAAAGGCTACACCTTC. The chain carries TRBV4-1 and TRBJ1-2; D gene uncertain. Germline CDR1 reads MGHRA; CDR2 reads YSYEKL. The CDR3 spans 15 residues. Trimming pared 2 bases from V and 8 bases from J, leaving 18 bases between.

This clone was recorded only once. This sequence joins TRBV29-1 and TRBJ2-5; no firm D call. The CDR3 is made up of 12 amino acids. Germline CDR1 is SQVTM and CDR2 is ANQGSEA. V lost 4 bases to trimming and J lost 2 bases, with 8 bases between them. The CDR3 spells CSVADLQETQYF. CDR3 coding DNA: TGCAGCGTTGCCGACTTACAAGAGACCCAGTACTTC.

The chain has TRBV7-2 and TRBJ1-5, with D tentatively TRBD1 (6 bases). V was pared by 5 bases and J by 3 bases, with 14 bases between. The CDR3 sequence is 15 residues long. In germline, CDR1 is SGHTA, CDR2 FQGNSA. The CDR3 here is CASSAAGTPNQPQHF. The CDR3 bases are TGTGCCAGCAGCGCTGCCGGGACACCCAATCAGCCCCAGCATTTT.

The chain has TRBV28 and TRBJ2-7; 8 nucleotides agree with TRBD2. Germline V gene sequence: CDR1 MDHEN, CDR2 SYDVKM. J lost 6 bases, V lost 10 bases, and 5 bases had no gene match. The CDR3 is made up of 11 amino acids. CDR3 region: CATGLVGEQYF. CDR3 DNA: TGTGCCACGGGACTAGTCGGCGAGCAGTACTTC.

V and J are TRBV5-1 and TRBJ2-5, with a possible D match to TRBD1 (5 bases). With 0 bases removed from V and 1 base from J, the gap between germline ends came to 10 bases. Looked up from germline, CDR1 is SGHRS and CDR2 is YFSETQ. The CDR3 sequence is 15 residues long. CDR3 DNA: TGCGCCAGCAGCTTGGGCAGGGTAGGCCAAGAGACCCAGTACTTC. Its protein is CASSLGRVGQETQYF.

The CDR3 loop reads CASSHPPTDRANTEAFF. CDR3 sequence (DNA): TGTGCCAGCAGTCATCCCCCGACGGACAGGGCGAACACTGAAGCTTTCTTT. This chain joins TRBV2 and TRBJ1-1; TRBD1 matches at 8 bases. With V trimmed by 5 bases and J by 1 base, 12 bases remained unmatched. The CDR3 is 17 residues long. Per germline, CDR1 SNHLY and CDR2 FYNNEI.

The V gene is TRBV6-1, the J gene TRBJ2-7, with a possible D match to TRBD2 (5 bases). This CDR3 is 14 amino acids long. V was cut by 2 bases and J by 3 bases, with 11 bases left in between. Germline CDR1 reads MNHNS; CDR2 reads SASEGT. The CDR3 spells CASSEYQLGYEQYF. Written as DNA, the CDR3 is TGTGCCAGCAGTGAATACCAACTAGGCTACGAGCAGTACTTC.

Of note for this clone: The sample carries other DNA sequences with the same CDR3. V and J are TRBV7-3 and TRBJ2-7; TRBD1 might be the D (6 bases). The CDR3 runs 13 residues. V was trimmed by 5 bases and J by 3 bases, leaving 11 bases between them. CDR1 is SGHTA and CDR2 is FQGTGA in the germline V gene. CDR3 residues: CASSLSTGYEQYF. The CDR3 DNA reads as TGTGCCAGCAGCCTTTCGACAGGCTACGAGCAGTACTTC.

This sequence joins TRBV28 and TRBJ1-4, with D possibly TRBD1 on 6 matching bases. Germline CDR1 reads MDHEN; CDR2 reads SYDVKM. V gave up 6 bases and J gave up 10 bases, with 18 bases separating them. The CDR3 length is 14 residues. In DNA, the CDR3 is TGTGCCAGCAGCTTCATAGGACAGCGGGCAAAACTGTTTTTT. The encoded protein is CASSFIGQRAKLFF.

This chain uses TRBV5-1 with TRBJ1-1, with D possibly being TRBD1 (5 bases). The V and J ends lost 4 bases and 1 base respectively, with 14 bases between them. Germline CDR1 reads SGHRS; CDR2 reads YFSETQ. CDR3 length: 15 residues. The CDR3 spells CASSKLQVPNTEAFF. The CDR3 DNA reads as TGCGCCAGCAGCAAACTACAGGTACCGAACACTGAAGCTTTCTTT. The variable domain in full, with the rest retrieved from reference TRBV5-1 and TRBJ1-1, is KAGVTQTPRYLIKTRGQQVTLSCSPISGHRSVSWYQQTPGQGLQFLFEYFSETQRNKGNFPGRFSGRQFSNSRSEMNVSTLELGDSALYLCASSKLQVPNTEAFFGQGTRLTVV.

The chain is built from TRBV6-6 and TRBJ2-5; the D gene is possibly TRBD1 (5 bases). The CDR3 is 14 residues long. Germline CDR1 is MNHNY and CDR2 is SVGAGI (reference sequence). Trimming removed 5 bases at V and 5 bases at J, with 15 bases between. The CDR3 protein is CASSPQGKGETQYF. Here the CDR3 DNA reads TGTGCCAGCAGTCCCCAGGGAAAGGGTGAGACCCAGTACTTC.

The V call is TRBV7-9, the J call TRBJ1-4; 7 nucleotides align to TRBD1. V trimming: 2 bases; J trimming: 4 bases; junction bases outside the gene matches: 7. The CDR3 is made up of 16 amino acids. Germline lookup yields CDR1 SEHNR and CDR2 FQNEAQ (reference sequence). The CDR3 DNA sequence: TGTGCCAGCAGCTTATTGGTTCCAGGGGGTAATGAAAAACTGTTTTTT. It encodes CASSLLVPGGNEKLFF.

V is TRBV28 and J is TRBJ2-5; 9 positions match TRBD2. The CDR3 is 15 residues long. V gave up 6 bases and J gave up 5 bases; unmatched junction bases: 10. Germline-derived CDR1 and CDR2 are MDHEN and SYDVKM. This CDR3 is CASSGRREGRETQYF. CDR3 DNA: TGTGCCAGCAGCGGCCGGCGGGAGGGTCGGGAGACCCAGTACTTC.

The chain joins TRBV4-1 to TRBJ2-3, with 9 bases that match TRBD2. The CDR3 spans 14 residues. Germline V gene lookup returns CDR1 MGHRA and CDR2 YSYEKL. The V gene end was trimmed by 2 bases and the J gene end by 4 bases; junction bases not matched to a gene: 1. The CDR3 here is CASSQRTSADTQYF. The CDR3 bases are TGCGCCAGCAGCCAAAGGACTAGCGCAGATACGCAGTATTTT.

The V gene is TRBV7-9, the J gene TRBJ2-7; no firm D call. This CDR3 is 12 amino acids long. Germline CDR1 and CDR2: SEHNR and FQNEAQ (reference sequence). Deletions cut 4 bases from V and 4 bases from J, with 8 bases between. In nucleotides, the CDR3 is TGTGCCAGCAGCTCCCCGCTTTACGAGCAGTACTTC. Amino acids: CASSSPLYEQYF.

V usage is TRBV5-5 and J usage is TRBJ2-5; 7 bases are a match to TRBD1. Trimming removed 3 bases from V and 4 bases from J; junction bases left unmatched: 6. The CDR3 runs 14 residues. Germline CDR1 and CDR2: SGHKS and YYEKEE (reference sequence). The CDR3 reads CASSYMTGPETQYF. Here the CDR3 DNA reads TGTGCCAGCAGCTATATGACAGGGCCAGAGACCCAGTACTTC.

This clone appeared once. The chain carries TRBV9 and TRBJ2-1; D is possibly TRBD2 (5 bases). There are 16 residues in the CDR3. The germline V gene has CDR1 SGDLS and CDR2 YYNGEE. Trimming removed 5 bases from V and 5 bases from J, with 20 bases in between. This CDR3 reads CASSPLRGRNHNEQFF. The CDR3 coding sequence is TGTGCCAGCAGTCCCCTGCGAGGGAGAAACCACAATGAGCAGTTCTTC.